These 14 T cell receptor beta chains were sequenced from one sample in a study of cytomegalovirus exposure and HLA in healthy donors. The PCR was carried out with 60 Vbeta primers and 13 Jbeta primers. This table comes from immunoSEQ multiplex PCR, and its TCRdb copy is limited to in-frame clones, with some not included. This table holds roughly 80,000 clones, approximately 88% found once. Sequencing was carried out using PBMCs. The receptors here all came from a woman in her forties or fifties in good health and CMV-seronegative.

The V and J genes are TRBV6-4 and TRBJ2-1; 7 nucleotides align to TRBD2. The CDR3 length is 14 residues. Per the germline V gene, CDR1 is MRHNA and CDR2 is SNTAGT. V lost 2 bases and J lost 6; bases outside the gene matches: 4. CDR3 DNA: TGTGCCAGCAGTGACGGGCTAGCGGCCAATGAGCAGTTCTTC. Residues: CASSDGLAANEQFF.

There are a few counts of this clone. The V and J genes are TRBV7-8 and TRBJ2-7, with a possible D match to TRBD1 (8 bases). CDR3 length equals 15 residues. Germline V lookup: CDR1 SGHVS, CDR2 FQNEAQ. Trimming took off 7 bases at V and 2 bases at J, with 18 bases between the two ends. In DNA form, the CDR3 reads TGTGCCAGCACCATCGGGGGGACAGGTACCTACGAGCAGTACTTC. Translating it yields CASTIGGTGTYEQYF.

The genes are TRBV7-3 and TRBJ2-1, with TRBD2 identical over 16 bases. Germline V gives CDR1 SGHTA, CDR2 FQGTGA. V dropped 4 bases and J dropped 7; count of bases not matched to a gene: 1. The CDR3 is 15 amino acids. CDR3 nucleotides: TGTGCCAGCAGCTCGGGACTAGCGGGAGGGAATGAGCAGTTCTTC. Translated: CASSSGLAGGNEQFF.

The rearrangement joins TRBV7-3 to TRBJ1-1; D is uncertain. CDR1 and CDR2 from the germline V gene are SGHTA and FQGTGA. V lost 1 base, J lost 5 bases, and 8 bases lay in between. The CDR3 spans 13 residues. The CDR3 bases are TGTGCCAGCAGCTTAAGAGGGCAAACTGAAGCTTTCTTT. It specifies CASSLRGQTEAFF. Combining the CDR3 with reference TRBV7-3 and TRBJ1-1 gives the whole variable domain GAGVSQTPSNKVTEKGKYVELRCDPISGHTALYWYRQSLGQGPEFLIYFQGTGAADDSGLPNDRFFAVRPEGSVSTLKIQRTERGDSAVYLCASSLRGQTEAFFGQGTRLTVV.

The rearrangement joins TRBV5-6 to TRBJ1-3; TRBD1 is a possible D gene (6 bases). Germline V gene data show CDR1 as SGHDT and CDR2 as YYEEEE. Trimming pared 0 bases from V and 4 bases from J, leaving 11 bases between. The CDR3 extends over 15 amino acids. CDR3 region: CASSLDRVGGNTIYF. The CDR3 coding sequence is TGTGCCAGCAGCTTGGACAGGGTGGGGGGAAACACCATATATTTT.

The rearrangement joins TRBV5-1 to TRBJ1-2, with no clear D. Germline V gene data show CDR1 as SGHRS and CDR2 as YFSETQ. V lost 6 bases to trimming and J lost 8 bases, with 20 bases between them. CDR3 length: 14 residues. The chain's CDR3 is CASNPQQSAGGYTF. Written as DNA, the CDR3 is TGCGCCAGCAACCCCCAACAGAGTGCGGGAGGCTACACCTTC.

This chain joins TRBV2 and TRBJ2-3; D remains ambiguous. This CDR3 is 13 amino acids long. Trimming stripped 6 bases from V and 3 bases from J, with 10 bases between. Germline V gives CDR1 SNHLY, CDR2 FYNNEI. This chain's CDR3 is CASSPFGTDTQYF. The CDR3, as DNA: TGTGCCAGCAGCCCCTTCGGGACAGATACGCAGTATTTT.

V is TRBV12-5 and J is TRBJ2-2, with 10 bases matching TRBD2. The V segment lost 7 bases and the J segment 2 bases; nucleotides outside the gene matches: 1. CDR3 length: 14 amino acids. Germline-derived CDR1 and CDR2 are LGHNT and FRNRAP. The CDR3: CASALAGNTGELFF. The CDR3 nucleotides are TGTGCTAGTGCACTAGCGGGAAACACCGGGGAGCTGTTTTTT.

V usage is TRBV28 and J usage is TRBJ1-2, with a possible D match to TRBD1 (5 bases). Trimming removed 4 bases at V and 8 bases at J, with 11 bases between. Germline CDR1 is MDHEN and CDR2 is SYDVKM. The CDR3 covers 12 residues. The CDR3 DNA reads as TGTGCCAGCAGTTCTTTGACAGTAGGCTACACCTTC. It specifies CASSSLTVGYTF.

The CDR3 DNA follows: TGTGCCAGCAGGTCCCCTGGAGTTGACGAGCAGTACTTC. Translating gives CASRSPGVDEQYF. The gene calls are TRBV6-1 and TRBJ2-5; D not certain. Gene TRBJ2-7 matches the end of the DNA better, so the J call may be wrong. Germline V lookup: CDR1 MNHNS, CDR2 SASEGT. The CDR3 contains 13 residues.

The chain is built from TRBV12-5 and TRBJ1-5, with D unclear. Germline V gives CDR1 LGHNT, CDR2 FRNRAP. The CDR3 length is 16 residues. CDR3 DNA: TGTAAACTAGTTTGGGGAAGTGAGGTCGGCAATCAGCCCCAGCATTTT. This gives the protein CKLVWGSEVGNQPQHF.

The V call is TRBV19, the J call TRBJ1-5; D gene uncertain. CDR1 and CDR2 from the germline V gene are LNHDA and SQIVND (reference sequence). The CDR3 loop spans 13 amino acids. V was clipped by 0 bases and J by 5 bases, with 5 bases between them. The CDR3 coding sequence is TGTGCCAGTAGTATAGACAGATATCAGCCCCAGCATTTT. Amino acids: CASSIDRYQPQHF.

The chain employs TRBV27 and TRBJ2-7; 9 nucleotides match TRBD2. V lost 6 bases to trimming and J lost 3 bases; unmatched junction nucleotides: 9. CDR1 and CDR2 (germline): MNHEY, SMNVEV (reference sequence). This CDR3 contains 15 residues. The CDR3 loop reads CASSRSSGANYEQYV. The CDR3 coding sequence is TGTGCCAGCAGCCGCTCTAGCGGGGCTAACTACGAGCAGTACGTC.

The chain has TRBV10-2 and TRBJ2-6; maybe TRBD1 (6 bases). Trimming left V 1 base short and J 3 bases short, with 10 bases between. The CDR3 runs 16 residues. Germline values: CDR1 WSHSY, CDR2 SAAADI. In nucleotides, the CDR3 is TGCGCCAGCAGTGAGTACAGGGAAGGTGGGGCCAACGTCCTGACTTTC. It encodes CASSEYREGGANVLTF.